These 10 T cell receptor beta chains were all obtained from the same sample, sequenced in a study of cytomegalovirus exposure and HLA in healthy donors. PCR employed 60 Vbeta and 13 Jbeta primers. Clones were sequenced by immunoSEQ multiplex PCR, and TCRdb holds only the in-frame ones, with some missing. Of under 200,000 clones listed, around 75% are singletons. Sequencing was done on a sample of PBMCs. These receptor sequences come from a man aged 18-30 years in good health and CMV-seronegative.

CDR3: CASSLEPSSYNEQFF. As DNA, the CDR3 is TGTGCCAGCAGTTTGGAGCCCAGCTCCTACAATGAGCAGTTCTTC. The V call is TRBV28, the J call TRBJ2-1; D unclear. The CDR3 consists of 15 residues. CDR1 is MDHEN, CDR2 SYDVKM, per germline. V lost 3 bases, J lost 0 bases, and 9 bases lay in between.

The rearrangement links TRBV2 to TRBJ1-1, with D hard to call. CDR3 length: 12 amino acids. V was clipped by 5 bases and J by 10 bases, with 14 bases between them. Looked up from germline, CDR1 is SNHLY and CDR2 is FYNNEI. The CDR3, as DNA: TGTGCCAGCAGTCCTGGCGGGAGGGCAGCTTTCTTT. Protein sequence: CASSPGGRAAFF. The whole variable domain, remainder taken from reference TRBV2 and TRBJ1-1, is EPEVTQTPSHQVTQMGQEVILRCVPISNHLYFYWYRQILGQKVEFLVSFYNNEISEKSEIFDDQFSVERPDGSNFTLKIRSTKLEDSAMYFCASSPGGRAAFFGQGTRLTVV.

Here the CDR3 DNA reads TGTGCCAGCAGTGCCAACTACGAGCAGTACTTC. Translation gives CASSANYEQYF. The rearrangement links TRBV25-1 to TRBJ2-7; D not certain. Germline values: CDR1 MGHDK, CDR2 SYGVNS. Trimming took off 4 bases at V and 3 bases at J, with 4 bases between the two ends. The CDR3 sequence is 11 residues long.

This chain joins TRBV6-5 and TRBJ2-7, with TRBD2 identical over 11 bases. The CDR3 spans 15 residues. Per the germline V gene, CDR1 is MNHEY and CDR2 is SVGAGI. V lost 5 bases to trimming and J lost 6 bases; unmatched junction nucleotides: 9. The CDR3 region is CASSLLAGGVGEQYF. CDR3 sequence (DNA): TGTGCCAGCAGTCTCCTAGCGGGAGGTGTTGGCGAGCAGTACTTC.

The chain is built from TRBV4-3 and TRBJ2-7, with 8 bases lining up with TRBD2. The J segment lost 2 bases and the V segment lost 0 bases, leaving 6 bases of the junction unmatched. Germline V gene sequence: CDR1 LGHNA, CDR2 YSLEER. The CDR3 spans 16 residues. The CDR3: CASSQDADGRAYEQYF. Written as DNA, the CDR3 is TGCGCCAGCAGCCAAGACGCGGACGGGAGGGCCTACGAGCAGTACTTC.

This clone was found once. This rearrangement joins TRBV25-1 to TRBJ2-1; D call uncertain. This CDR3 spans 13 amino acids. The germline CDR1 and CDR2 sequences are MGHDK and SYGVNS. The V and J ends lost 2 bases and 3 bases respectively, with 5 bases between them. CDR3 sequence: CASSELGYNEQFF. In nucleotides, the CDR3 is TGTGCCAGCAGTGAACTCGGCTACAATGAGCAGTTCTTC. Full variable domain (remainder filled in from reference TRBV25-1 and TRBJ2-1): EADIYQTPRYLVIGTGKKITLECSQTMGHDKMYWYQQDPGMELHLIHYSYGVNSTEKGDLSSESTVSRIRTEHFPLTLESARPSHTSQYLCASSELGYNEQFFGPGTRLTVL.

The rearrangement uses TRBV28 and TRBJ1-1; D uncertain. Germline assignment: CDR1 MDHEN and CDR2 SYDVKM. The V gene lost 5 bases and the J gene lost 7 bases, with 17 bases spanning the gap. This CDR3 contains 14 residues. CDR3 loop: CASSPTPPTYEAFF. The CDR3 DNA sequence: TGTGCCAGCAGTCCCACGCCCCCCACCTATGAAGCTTTCTTT. The variable domain in full, with the rest retrieved from reference TRBV28 and TRBJ1-1, is DVKVTQSSRYLVKRTGEKVFLECVQDMDHENMFWYRQDPGLGLRLIYFSYDVKMKEKGDIPEGYSVSREKKERFSLILESASTNQTSMYLCASSPTPPTYEAFFGQGTRLTVV.

The chain uses TRBV5-1 and TRBJ2-3; D gene uncertain. V was clipped by 5 bases and J by 6 bases, with 13 bases between them. Germline CDR1 SGHRS, CDR2 YFSETQ. The CDR3 loop spans 13 amino acids. The CDR3 nucleotides are TGCGCCAGCAGTTCTGGGCGATCGGATACGCAGTATTTT. Residues: CASSSGRSDTQYF.

The chain couples TRBV7-2 to TRBJ2-1; 10 bases are a match to TRBD2. The germline V gene has CDR1 SGHTA and CDR2 FQGNSA. Trimming at V came to 5 bases and at J to 0 bases, leaving 4 bases not matched to a gene. CDR3 length: 16 amino acids. CDR3 amino acids: CASSPTSGTSYNEQFF. The CDR3 region has the DNA TGTGCCAGCAGCCCTACTAGCGGGACCTCCTACAATGAGCAGTTCTTC.

The chain is built from TRBV7-9 and TRBJ2-7; TRBD2 is a possible D gene (6 bases). CDR1 is SEHNR, CDR2 FQNEAQ, per germline (reference sequence). Deletions cut 1 base from V and 0 bases from J, with 16 bases between. The CDR3 length is 17 residues. CDR3: CASSLVPSGLSSYEQYF. For the CDR3, the DNA is TGTGCCAGCAGCTTAGTTCCCAGCGGGCTAAGCTCCTACGAGCAGTACTTC.